This TCR beta chain was sequenced during a study of blood T cell repertoires in COVID-19. Background on the study: Specimens from acute and convalescent COVID-19 originated in the United States, Italy and Spain.

In the source study's methods: Reference gene primer amplification gave estimated nucleated cell counts. Data came from immunoSEQ multiplex PCR; TCRdb stores just in-frame clones and leaves some out. V and J calls and clone size are copied from that table; D and trimming were computed from the DNA. The table has around 290,000 clones, approximately 90% seen once; the top ten hold about 4.6%. The CDR3 extends over 15 amino acids. V was trimmed by 0 bases and J by 6 bases, leaving 14 bases between them. CDR1 is LNHDA, CDR2 SQIVND, per germline (reference sequence). Material for sequencing was peripheral blood. The J gene is TRBJ1-2, the V gene TRBV19, with D possibly TRBD1 on 5 matching bases. This clonotype was sampled from a middle-aged man with acute or convalescent COVID-19. The CDR3 protein is CASSIDYRRADGYTF. The CDR3 DNA is TGTGCCAGTAGTATAGATTACCGCAGGGCGGATGGCTACACCTTC. Using reference TRBV19 and TRBJ1-2 for the parts outside the CDR3, the full variable domain is DGGITQSPKYLFRKEGQNVTLSCEQNLNHDAMYWYRQDPGQGLRLIYYSQIVNDFQKGDIAEGYSVSREKKESFPLTVTSAQKNPTAFYLCASSIDYRRADGYTFGSGTRLTVV.